The source of this TCR beta chain is a study of regulatory T cells in long-lasting Graves disease. Findings of the study overall: Persistent Graves' patients possessed reduced TCR diversity relative to recently diagnosed ones. Among the persistent patients, about 3,000 public clonotypes were shared, more than the 966 shared among new patients.

The time point here: newly diagnosed GD, antithyroid drugs for less than 3 months. TCR sequences were obtained from RNA taken from PBMCs. The CDR3 is made up of 14 amino acids. Germline CDR1 is WNHNN and CDR2 is SYGVQD (reference sequence). Investigators prepared the TCR beta libraries by applying iRepertoire HTBI primers and Arm-PCR of CDR3 regions. Each CDR3 protein is one row after TCRdb ran MiXCR on the multiplex PCR reads. The sample shows some 320,000 distinct CDR3 sequences, over 15% of them seen only once. In its sample, this clonotype was seen a few times. Its antigen remains unidentified. At one end the junction does not follow the germline gene, possibly because of a read error.

V is TRBV10-1 and J is TRBJ2-1; D possibly corresponds to TRBD2 (6 bases). This clonotype originated in a female donor with Graves disease. Source: peripheral blood mononuclear cells (PBMCs), taken at new diagnosis, from a patient treated with antithyroid drugs. The CDR3 reads CACSEPGARYEQFF. The CDR3 bases are TGCGCCTGCAGTGAGCCGGGAGCCAGGTATGAGCAGTTCTTC.